The clone carrying this T cell receptor (beta chain) was seen ten or more times. This sample was included in a study of early T cells in non-severe SARS-CoV-2 infection. Study overall: Bulk RNA isolated from unsorted whole blood underwent sequencing; chains were not paired.

TCRdb called the 5' RACE reads again in MiXCR, with one record for every CDR3 protein. The sample records 75,000 to 90,000 distinct CDR3 sequences, about 6.5% being singletons. The CDR3 runs to 14 residues. V lost 2 bases and J 3 bases, leaving 8 bases between the germline ends. This TCR was sampled from an adult who was a healthcare worker with PCR-confirmed SARS-CoV-2 infection or an uninfected control (not recorded which). The rearrangement uses TRBV12-3 or TRBV12-4 and TRBJ2-4, with unresolved D. Sequenced input: whole blood. As DNA, the CDR3 is TGTGCCAGCAGTTTATGGTCCAGCAAAAACATTCAGTACTTC. It specifies CASSLWSSKNIQYF.